This TCR beta chain was captured in a study of T cell repertoires in cytomegalovirus infection. Study at large: CMV infection plus the matching HLA type was flagged by public TCR beta signatures.

The CDR3 spans 15 residues. Germline V gene data show CDR1 as SGHTA and CDR2 as FQGTGA. V gave up 0 bases and J gave up 3 bases; unmatched junction bases: 2. This clonotype was counted at least ten times. Each CDR3 protein is one row after TCRdb ran MiXCR on the reads. In the table there are almost 500,000 distinct CDR3 sequences, around 11% of which are singletons. V usage is TRBV7-3 and J usage is TRBJ2-3; 8 bases align to TRBD2. Sequencing was done on a sample of PBMCs. The TCR comes from a human donor in good health (CMV status not recorded). Some clones in this sample may be carry-over from other donors' samples. The CDR3 spells CASSLTKRGTDTQYF. The CDR3 nucleotides are TGTGCCAGCAGCTTAACAAAGCGGGGGACAGATACGCAGTATTTT.